Shown below are 21 T cell receptor beta chains from a single sample sequenced in a study of T cells in Graves' hyperthyroidism and ophthalmopathy. Researchers took RNA transcripts and amplified the TCR beta CDR3 regions from them. The primer set for the first-round RT-PCR of the TCR CDR3 was HTBI. TCRdb independently ran MiXCR on the multiplex PCR reads; one entry per CDR3 protein. The sample lists about 360,000 distinct CDR3 sequences, approximately 14% occurring once. The material sequenced was blood. These receptors came from a woman between 18 and 30 years old with Graves' hyperthyroidism that later progressed to Graves' ophthalmopathy.

This clonotype was observed at least ten times. The chain has TRBV28 and TRBJ2-1; 9 positions agree with TRBD2. The germline CDR1 and CDR2 sequences are MDHEN and SYDVKM. This CDR3 has 17 residues. The trim removed 3 bases at V and 0 bases at J, leaving 6 bases unmatched. This chain's CDR3 is CASSLGTSLSSYNEQFF. In DNA, the CDR3 is TGTGCCAGCAGTTTGGGGACTAGCCTGAGCTCCTACAATGAGCAGTTCTTC.

The V call is TRBV7-8, the J call TRBJ2-3; TRBD1 aligns across 8 bases. There are 17 residues in the CDR3. After removal of 4 bases from V and 3 bases from J, the junction contained 12 bases not matched to a gene. Per germline, CDR1 SGHVS and CDR2 FQNEAQ. DNA for the CDR3: TGTGCCAGCAGCTGGAGAGAGGGGCAGGGGGCAACAGATACGCAGTATTTT. Encoded protein: CASSWREGQGATDTQYF.

As concerns this clonotype: This may come from a read error, since a much larger clone is one base off. CDR3 sequence: CATSGDPGSYEQYF. The CDR3 DNA sequence: TGTGCCACCAGCGGAGATCCAGGGTCCTACGAGCAGTACTTC. This chain connects TRBV15 to TRBJ2-7, with D perhaps TRBD1 (5 bases). Germline CDR1 LNHNV, CDR2 YYDKDF (reference sequence). CDR3 size: 14 residues.

V usage is TRBV7-9 and J usage is TRBJ2-1; no reliable D call. The CDR3 extends over 12 amino acids. Germline assignment: CDR1 SEHNR and CDR2 FQNEAQ (reference sequence). Between the trimmed V and J ends, which lost 5 bases and 8 bases, there was a span of 10 bases. This chain's CDR3 is CASSPRRDEQFF. The CDR3 nucleotides are TGTGCCAGCAGCCCGCGTCGCGATGAGCAGTTCTTC.

In this sample, this clonotype turned up a few times. The chain combines TRBV20-1 with TRBJ1-5; the D is unclear. Trimming pared 0 bases from V and 2 bases from J, leaving 5 bases between. This CDR3 spans 13 amino acids. Germline values: CDR1 DFQATT, CDR2 SNEGSKA (reference sequence). The CDR3 spells CSARDKGNQPQHF. The CDR3 bases are TGCAGTGCTAGAGATAAGGGCAATCAGCCCCAGCATTTT.

The table lists this clonotype with a few counts. This chain joins TRBV30 and TRBJ2-1, with D possibly TRBD2 on 6 matching bases. The CDR3 runs to 15 residues. Between the trimmed V and J ends, which lost 1 base and 7 bases, there was a span of 17 bases. The germline V gene has CDR1 GTSNPN and CDR2 SVGIG (reference sequence). The CDR3 is CAWSGGGKRWNEQFF. For the CDR3, the DNA is TGTGCCTGGAGTGGGGGCGGGAAACGTTGGAATGAGCAGTTCTTC.

This chain links TRBV4-3 with TRBJ2-1; TRBD2 aligns across 9 bases. Germline-derived CDR1 and CDR2 are LGHNA and YSLEER. After removal of 1 base from V and 5 bases from J, the junction contained 6 bases not matched to a gene. The CDR3 extends over 16 amino acids. CDR3 loop: CASSQVASGNHNEQFF. For the CDR3, the DNA is TGCGCCAGCAGCCAAGTGGCTAGCGGGAACCACAATGAGCAGTTCTTC.

This clonotype is a singleton in its sample. This sequence joins TRBV29-1 and TRBJ1-2, with D hard to call. The germline CDR1 and CDR2 sequences are SQVTM and ANQGSEA. The CDR3 totals 14 residues. The V gene lost 3 bases and the J gene lost 3 bases, with 14 bases spanning the gap. CDR3 protein: CSVDEPGLDYGYTF. CDR3 in DNA: TGCAGCGTTGATGAGCCGGGCCTAGACTATGGCTACACCTTC.

This clonotype was picked up many times. The rearrangement uses TRBV4-1 and TRBJ2-7; D gene ambiguous. Germline CDR1 and CDR2: MGHRA and YSYEKL. The CDR3 contains 15 residues. V gave up 0 bases and J gave up 0 bases, with 9 bases separating them. CDR3 nucleotides: TGCGCCAGCAGCCAAGATGAAGTCAGCTCCTACGAGCAGTACTTC. The encoded protein is CASSQDEVSSYEQYF.

This clonotype was seen repeatedly, ten times or more. The rearrangement joins TRBV2 to TRBJ2-3; TRBD2 aligns across 11 bases. Trimming cost V 5 bases and J 0 bases; bases outside gene matches: 4. The CDR3 has 16 residues. The germline V gene encodes CDR1 SNHLY and CDR2 FYNNEI. The CDR3 spells CASSRGTSGSTDTQYF. The CDR3 DNA reads as TGTGCCAGCAGTAGGGGGACTAGCGGTAGCACAGATACGCAGTATTTT.

For this clonotype: This clone may be a read error of a much larger clone one base away. Here the CDR3 DNA reads TGCAGTGCTAGATACCGACCTGGGGAGCTGTTTTTT. This encodes CSARYRPGELFF. The V gene is TRBV20-1, the J gene TRBJ2-2; no definite D call. CDR1 and CDR2 from the germline V gene are DFQATT and SNEGSKA (reference sequence). Trimming left V 2 bases short and J 8 bases short, with 9 bases between. The CDR3 contains 12 residues.

Points on this clonotype: A much larger clonotype is one base distant, so this may be a read error. This chain links TRBV2 with TRBJ2-7; D call uncertain. The CDR3 sequence is 14 residues long. Germline lookup yields CDR1 SNHLY and CDR2 FYNNEI. CDR3 sequence (DNA): TGTGCCAACAGTGGTGATGACTGGGGCTACGAGCAGTACTTC. It specifies CANSGDDWGYEQYF.

V is TRBV20-1 and J is TRBJ2-1; D gene ambiguous. In germline, CDR1 is DFQATT, CDR2 SNEGSKA (reference sequence). The CDR3 is 13 residues long. V lost 0 bases and J 3 bases, leaving 6 bases between the germline ends. The CDR3 sequence: CSARDRRYNEQFF. The CDR3 DNA is TGCAGTGCTAGAGATCGGCGCTACAATGAGCAGTTCTTC.

Many counts were recorded for this clonotype. The rearrangement uses TRBV2 and TRBJ2-3, with D hard to call. Germline assignment: CDR1 SNHLY and CDR2 FYNNEI. There are 16 residues in the CDR3. V was cut by 2 bases and J by 4 bases, with 16 bases left in between. CDR3: CASSERASPQPDTQYF. CDR3 in DNA: TGTGCCAGCAGTGAAAGGGCTAGTCCCCAGCCAGATACGCAGTATTTT.

This clonotype was seen only a few times. V and J are TRBV18 and TRBJ2-7, with 7 positions matching TRBD1. The trim removed 0 bases at V and 2 bases at J, leaving 13 bases unmatched. The CDR3 consists of 18 residues. The germline V gene encodes CDR1 KGHSH and CDR2 LQKENI. The CDR3 region has the DNA TGTGCCAGCTCACCACCGGGACAGTCGCTAGCCCTCGCCTACGAGCAGTACTTC. Translating it yields CASSPPGQSLALAYEQYF.

This clonotype was detected ten times or more. The chain carries TRBV30 and TRBJ1-3, with no clear D. CDR3 size: 12 residues. Looked up from germline, CDR1 is GTSNPN and CDR2 is SVGIG (reference sequence). Here the CDR3 reads CAISPSGNTIYF. For the CDR3, the DNA is TGTGCGATAAGCCCCTCTGGAAACACCATATATTTT.

The table lists this clonotype with a few counts. The chain employs TRBV4-3 and TRBJ2-4; possibly TRBD1 or TRBD2 for D (5 bases each). The CDR3 length is 18 residues. V dropped 0 bases and J dropped 2 bases, with 17 bases sitting between them. Germline V gene data show CDR1 as LGHNA and CDR2 as YSLEER. In nucleotides, the CDR3 is TGCGCCAGCAGCCAAGATTTTGGGGGAATCGGGACCAAAAACATTCAGTACTTC. Translated, it gives CASSQDFGGIGTKNIQYF.

The gene calls are TRBV24-1 and TRBJ2-7; maybe TRBD2 (6 bases). The germline CDR1 and CDR2 sequences are KGHDR and SFDVKD. V was clipped by 12 bases and J by 0 bases, with 8 bases between them. This CDR3 contains 11 residues. CDR3 coding DNA: TGTGCCCCGGGACTCTCCTACGAGCAGTACTTC. It translates to CAPGLSYEQYF.

The chain combines TRBV6-1 with TRBJ2-3, with 11 bases aligning to TRBD1. The germline V gene encodes CDR1 MNHNS and CDR2 SASEGT. The CDR3 spans 16 residues. Trimming removed 3 bases from V and 11 bases from J; junction bases left unmatched: 13. DNA for the CDR3: TGTGCCAGCAGTGATCCTAGGACAGGGGGCCTCCATCGGCAGTATTTT. This gives the protein CASSDPRTGGLHRQYF.

This clonotype was detected ten times or more. The genes are TRBV2 and TRBJ1-1; D is uncertain. The germline CDR1 and CDR2 sequences are SNHLY and FYNNEI. The CDR3 consists of 12 residues. DNA for the CDR3: TGTGTCCCGCTTAGAGAGGGCACTGAAGCTTTCTTT. It translates to CVPLREGTEAFF.

This clonotype was seen more than once but under ten times. The rearrangement links TRBV6-9 to TRBJ2-7; D remains ambiguous. Germline V gene sequence: CDR1 MNHGY, CDR2 SVAAGI. Trimming stripped 1 base from V and 1 base from J, with 11 bases between. The CDR3 runs to 15 residues. The CDR3 loop reads CASSYWAAQSYEQYF. The CDR3 DNA reads TGTGCCAGCAGTTATTGGGCCGCCCAATCCTACGAGCAGTACTTC.